What follows are 17 T cell receptor beta chains derived from one specimen sequenced in a study of tumor-infiltrating lymphocytes in primary liver carcinoma. Making TCR beta cDNA involved 400 to 600 ng total RNA and a constant-region primer. Nested multiplex PCR, run for three rounds with slightly modified ARM-PCR, yielded TCR beta libraries. TRBV1-TRBV30 forward primers paired with a C-beta reverse primer were used in the first two PCR rounds, which ran about 11 cycles each. MiXCR, run by TCRdb on the multiplex PCR reads, gives a single entry per CDR3 protein. The profile covers about 84,000 distinct CDR3 sequences, with around 70% appearing a single time and approximately 19% taken by the ten largest. The tissue used was unsorted bulk material of roughly 17-31 mg. RNA and DNA were co-extracted from it with the AllPrep DNA/RNA mini kit. The sequenced sample consisted of liver tumor tissue from sampling region 1. The subset here: tumor region T1, superior pole. The source is a man in his forties with primary liver carcinoma and hepatitis B virus infection.

As for this clonotype: Lacking the conserved final phenylalanine or tryptophan, this CDR3 likely reflects a read error. The rearrangement links TRBV6-1 to TRBJ2-6; TRBD1 matches at 8 bases. Germline CDR1 is MNHNS and CDR2 is SASEGT. With 9 bases clipped from V and 0 bases from J, the junction kept 10 bases outside the gene matches. The CDR3 length is 17 residues. The CDR3 coding sequence is TGTGCCAGTACCCTGGGACAGGACCGCTCTGGGGCCAACGTCCTGACTTCC. Translated: CASTLGQDRSGANVLTS.

This clonotype was seen ten or more times. The rearrangement joins TRBV30 to TRBJ1-2; the D is unclear. The V end was cut by 4 bases, the J end by 4 bases, with 13 bases between. Germline V gene data show CDR1 as GTSNPN and CDR2 as SVGIG (reference sequence). The CDR3 is made up of 13 amino acids. The CDR3 protein is CAWNAGELYGYTF. CDR3 sequence (DNA): TGTGCCTGGAACGCCGGCGAACTCTATGGCTACACCTTC.

The chain recombines TRBV19 with TRBJ1-5; D uncertain. The CDR3 sequence is 13 residues long. V lost 5 bases and J lost 3, with 8 bases in between. The germline V gene encodes CDR1 LNHDA and CDR2 SQIVND (reference sequence). The CDR3 DNA is TGTGCCAGTAGTCCCCAGGTCAATCAGCCCCAGCATTTT. Its translation: CASSPQVNQPQHF.

This clonotype was seen at least ten times. This rearrangement joins TRBV5-5 to TRBJ2-2; D may match TRBD1 or TRBD2 (5 bases each). Germline values: CDR1 SGHKS, CDR2 YYEKEE (reference sequence). The CDR3 is 14 residues long. Trimming took 1 base from V and 6 from J, leaving 10 bases between them. The CDR3 spells CASSLMGDAGELFF. In DNA, the CDR3 is TGTGCCAGCAGCTTGATGGGGGATGCCGGGGAGCTGTTTTTT.

On this clonotype: At one end, the junction sequence differs from germline, possibly due to a read error. V gene TRBV11-2 combines with J gene TRBJ1-2; D call uncertain. From germline, CDR1 is SGHAT and CDR2 FQNNGV. The CDR3 is 16 residues long. The CDR3: CGSSLGGVGTLYGYTF. In nucleotides, the CDR3 is TGTGGCAGCAGCTTAGGTGGTGTGGGTACCCTCTATGGCTACACCTTC. Supplemented by reference TRBV11-2 and TRBJ1-2, the full variable domain reads EAGVAQSPRYKIIEKRQSVAFWCNPISGHATLYWYQQILGQGPKLLIQFQNNGVVDDSQLPKDRFSAERLKGVDSTLKIQPAKLEDSAVYLCGSSLGGVGTLYGYTFGSGTRLTVV.

Remarks on this clonotype: A read error may account for a junction end that differs from germline. The chain carries TRBV6-5 and TRBJ2-4, with 10 bases aligning to TRBD2. CDR1 and CDR2 from the germline V gene are MNHEY and SVGAGI. CDR3 length: 16 residues. CDR3 protein: CTSRALAGLTKNIQYF. For the CDR3, the DNA is TGTACCAGCAGAGCACTAGCGGGGTTAACCAAAAACATTCAGTACTTC.

With regard to this clonotype: The CDR3 does not end in the conserved phenylalanine or tryptophan, so this is likely a read error. This chain joins TRBV10-3 and TRBJ2-7; a weak D match, TRBD1 (6 bases). Trimming took off 4 bases at V and 6 bases at J, with 25 bases between the two ends. The germline V gene encodes CDR1 ENHRY and CDR2 SYGVKD. This CDR3 is built from 17 residues. CDR3 coding DNA: TGTGCCATCAGTGCCCTTCCCCCAGGGCAGGGGTTCGGCGAGCAGTACTCC. This codes for CAISALPPGQGFGEQYS.

V gene TRBV11-2 combines with J gene TRBJ2-5; D may be TRBD2 (6 bases). Germline-derived CDR1 and CDR2 are SGHAT and FQNNGV. The CDR3 consists of 16 residues. CDR3 DNA sequence: TGTGCAAGCGGATTCCGGGACTCGGCCCACCAAGAGACCCAGTACTTC. It encodes CASGFRDSAHQETQYF.

V gene TRBV29-1 combines with J gene TRBJ2-3, with 11 bases matching TRBD1. The CDR3 sequence is 16 residues long. With V trimmed by 2 bases and J by 4 bases, 8 bases remained unmatched. Looked up from germline, CDR1 is SQVTM and CDR2 is ANQGSEA. CDR3 nucleotides: TGCAGCGTTGAACTCTGGGACAGGGGGGTTGCAGATACGCAGTATTTT. Translation gives CSVELWDRGVADTQYF.

This clonotype was detected ten times or more. The chain links TRBV7-3 to TRBJ2-1, with D possibly called TRBD1 or TRBD2 (5 bases each). The CDR3 consists of 16 residues. CDR1 SGHTA and CDR2 FQGTGA come from the germline V gene. Trimming pared 5 bases from V and 6 bases from J, leaving 20 bases between. The CDR3 nucleotides read TGTGCCAGCAGCCCCCGCCGGGGCCCCGTTGGCAATGAGCAGTTCTTC. Protein: CASSPRRGPVGNEQFF.

Worth noting for this clonotype: This CDR3 is missing its conserved last phenylalanine or tryptophan, likely due to a read error. The CDR3 reads CSLASGRGSDEQFL. In DNA form, the CDR3 reads TGCAGCCTTGCGAGCGGGAGGGGGAGCGATGAGCAGTTCCTC. The chain carries TRBV29-1 and TRBJ2-1; TRBD2 agrees at 10 bases. The length of the CDR3 is 14 residues. The V gene end was trimmed by 8 bases and the J gene end by 8 bases; junction bases not matched to a gene: 12. CDR1 and CDR2 from the germline V gene are SQVTM and ANQGSEA.

Note on this clonotype: The junction departs from germline at one end; a sequencing error may be responsible. This chain links TRBV28 with TRBJ2-1, with TRBD2 matching over 13 bases. Germline V gene data show CDR1 as MDHEN and CDR2 as SYDVKM. This CDR3 is 15 amino acids long. The CDR3 nucleotides are TGTGCCAGCAGTTGGGGACTAGCGGGGTCAAATGAGCACTTCTTC. Protein sequence: CASSWGLAGSNEHFF.

A remark on this clonotype: Here the CDR3 omits its conserved ending phenylalanine or tryptophan, so a read error is the likely source. V usage is TRBV6-5 and J usage is TRBJ2-7; TRBD2 agrees at 8 bases. The length of the CDR3 is 14 residues. From germline, CDR1 is MNHEY and CDR2 SVGAGI. V shed 10 bases and J 5 bases; nucleotides not matched to a gene: 13. In DNA, the CDR3 is TGTGCCATCAGCGACTCAGCGGGAGTGGACGAGCAGTACATC. Its translation: CAISDSAGVDEQYI.

This clonotype was seen ten or more times. In DNA form, the CDR3 reads TGTGCCAGCAACCGGGGGAGCTCCTACAATGAGCAGTTCTTC. As protein: CASNRGSSYNEQFF. This sequence joins TRBV6-1 and TRBJ2-1; D might be TRBD2 (6 bases). With 7 bases removed from V and 0 bases from J, the gap between germline ends came to 10 bases. CDR1 and CDR2 from the germline V gene are MNHNS and SASEGT. The CDR3 loop spans 14 amino acids.

Points on this clonotype: An end of the junction does not agree with germline; a read error may underlie this. This chain links TRBV11-2 with TRBJ2-7; no definite D call. The CDR3 totals 14 residues. Germline loops: CDR1 SGHAT, CDR2 FQNNGV. CDR3 in amino acids: CTSNLTDIAYEQYF. Written as DNA, the CDR3 is TGTACCAGCAACTTAACTGACATCGCCTACGAGCAGTACTTC.

The chain employs TRBV12-3 or TRBV12-4 and TRBJ2-1, with D possibly TRBD2 on 6 matching bases. This CDR3 spans 11 amino acids. The V gene lost 6 bases and the J gene lost 15 bases, with 15 bases spanning the gap. The CDR3 is CASRKSGFTFF. DNA for the CDR3: TGTGCCAGCAGAAAGAGCGGGTTTACGTTCTTC.

This clonotype was recorded once. One end of the junction is discordant with germline, which a read error may explain. The rearrangement links TRBV11-2 to TRBJ2-2; D might be TRBD1 (6 bases). Germline V gene lookup returns CDR1 SGHAT and CDR2 FQNNGV. The CDR3 length is 17 residues. The CDR3 spells CASSPNGGQANIGELFF. The CDR3 DNA reads TGTGCCAGCAGCCCCAATGGGGGACAAGCGAACATCGGGGAGCTGTTTTTT.